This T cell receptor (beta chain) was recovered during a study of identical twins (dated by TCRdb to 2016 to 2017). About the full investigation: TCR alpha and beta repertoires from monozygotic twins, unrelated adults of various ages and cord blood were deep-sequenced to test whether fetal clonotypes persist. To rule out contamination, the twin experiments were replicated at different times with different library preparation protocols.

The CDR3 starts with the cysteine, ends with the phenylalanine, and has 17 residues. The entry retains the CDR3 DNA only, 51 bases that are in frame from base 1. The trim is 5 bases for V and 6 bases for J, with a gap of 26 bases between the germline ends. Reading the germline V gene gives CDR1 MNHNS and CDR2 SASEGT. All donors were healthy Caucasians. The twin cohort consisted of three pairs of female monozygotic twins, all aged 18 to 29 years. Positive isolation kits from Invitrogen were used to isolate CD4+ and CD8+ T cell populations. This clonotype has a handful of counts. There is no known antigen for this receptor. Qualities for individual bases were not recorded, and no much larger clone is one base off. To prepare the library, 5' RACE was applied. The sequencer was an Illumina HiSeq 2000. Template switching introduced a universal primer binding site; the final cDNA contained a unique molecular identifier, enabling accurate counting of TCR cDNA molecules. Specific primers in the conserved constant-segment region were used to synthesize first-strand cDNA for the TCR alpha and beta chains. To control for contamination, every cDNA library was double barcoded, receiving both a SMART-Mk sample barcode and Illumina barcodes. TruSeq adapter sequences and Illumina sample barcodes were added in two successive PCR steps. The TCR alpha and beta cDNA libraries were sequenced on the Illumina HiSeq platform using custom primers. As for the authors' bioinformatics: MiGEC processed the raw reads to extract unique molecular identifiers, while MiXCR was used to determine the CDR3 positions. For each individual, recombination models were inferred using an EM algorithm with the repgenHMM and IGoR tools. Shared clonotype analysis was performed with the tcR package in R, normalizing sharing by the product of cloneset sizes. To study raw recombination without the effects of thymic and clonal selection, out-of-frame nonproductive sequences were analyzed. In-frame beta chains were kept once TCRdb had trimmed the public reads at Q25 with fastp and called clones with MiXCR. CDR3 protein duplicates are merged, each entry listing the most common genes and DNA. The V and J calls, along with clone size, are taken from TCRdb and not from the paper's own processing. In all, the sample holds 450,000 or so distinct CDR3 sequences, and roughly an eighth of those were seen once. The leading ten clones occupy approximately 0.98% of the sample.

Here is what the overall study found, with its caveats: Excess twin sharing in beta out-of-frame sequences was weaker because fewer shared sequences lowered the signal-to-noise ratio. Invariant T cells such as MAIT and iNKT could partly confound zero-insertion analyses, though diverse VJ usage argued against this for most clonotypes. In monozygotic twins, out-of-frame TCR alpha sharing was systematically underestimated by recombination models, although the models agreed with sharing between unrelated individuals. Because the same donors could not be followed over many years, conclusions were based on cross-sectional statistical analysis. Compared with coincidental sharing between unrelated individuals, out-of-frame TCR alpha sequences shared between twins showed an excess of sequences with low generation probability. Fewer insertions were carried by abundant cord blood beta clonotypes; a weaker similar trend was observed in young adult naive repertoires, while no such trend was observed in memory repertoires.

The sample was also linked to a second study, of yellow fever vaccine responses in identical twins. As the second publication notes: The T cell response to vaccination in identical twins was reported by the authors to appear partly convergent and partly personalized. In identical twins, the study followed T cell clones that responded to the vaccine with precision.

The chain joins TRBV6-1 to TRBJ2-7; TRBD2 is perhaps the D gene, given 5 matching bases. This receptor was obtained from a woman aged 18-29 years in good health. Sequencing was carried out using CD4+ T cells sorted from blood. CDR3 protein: CASSRGRSGFKPSEQYF. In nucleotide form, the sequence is TGTGCCAGCAGTAGAGGGCGATCCGGGTTTAAACCCTCCGAGCAGTACTTC.